Listed below are T cell receptor beta chains from one sample, sequenced in a study of blood T cells in healthy people across ages. MiXCR, run by TCRdb on the 5' RACE reads, gives a single entry per CDR3 protein. The table has fewer than 1.5 million distinct CDR3 sequences, 42% seen once; the top ten hold under 8%. Input material: blood. Receptors originate from a woman aged 18-35 years in good health. Each CDR3 is given with its conserved first and last residue. Each record gives: D gene, clone size, J gene, V gene, CDR3 protein, CDR3 DNA. D genes are given only for firm matches. Only part of the rows carry a size: once, few, many, or a class if the clone is expanded.

D gene: TRBD2; clone size: -; J gene: TRBJ2-7; V gene: TRBV6-1; CDR3 protein: CASSEAGLAGNEQYF; CDR3 DNA: TGTGCCAGCAGTGAAGCCGGATTAGCGGGAAACGAGCAGTACTTC
D gene: -; clone size: -; J gene: TRBJ2-7; V gene: TRBV6-1; CDR3 protein: CASTRTEFYEQYF; CDR3 DNA: TGTGCCAGCACCCGGACAGAGTTCTACGAGCAGTACTTC
D gene: TRBD2; clone size: few; J gene: TRBJ2-1; V gene: TRBV4-1; CDR3 protein: CASSQDRLAKNEQFF; CDR3 DNA: TGCGCCAGCAGCCAAGATAGACTAGCGAAAAATGAGCAGTTCTTC
D gene: -; clone size: -; J gene: TRBJ2-7; V gene: TRBV7-2; CDR3 protein: CASTYIGDNEQYF; CDR3 DNA: TGTGCCAGCACCTATATTGGGGACAATGAGCAGTACTTC
D gene: -; clone size: -; J gene: TRBJ2-7; V gene: TRBV6-2/TRBV6-3; CDR3 protein: CASSYVGTGYEQYF; CDR3 DNA: TGTGCCAGCAGTTACGTGGGGACGGGGTACGAGCAGTACTTC
D gene: -; clone size: few; J gene: TRBJ1-2; V gene: TRBV27; CDR3 protein: CASSSAVGYGYTF; CDR3 DNA: TGTGCCAGCAGTTCAGCCGTGGGGTATGGCTACACCTTC
D gene: -; clone size: -; J gene: TRBJ2-1; V gene: TRBV3-1; CDR3 protein: CASSPRVSSYNEQFF; CDR3 DNA: TGTGCCAGCAGCCCAAGGGTGAGCTCCTACAATGAGCAGTTCTTC
D gene: TRBD1; clone size: few; J gene: TRBJ2-7; V gene: TRBV6-5; CDR3 protein: CASRNTGTGSPEQYF; CDR3 DNA: TGTGCCAGCAGGAACACCGGGACAGGGTCTCCCGAGCAGTACTTC
D gene: -; clone size: once; J gene: TRBJ2-7; V gene: TRBV29-1; CDR3 protein: CSALYAKSYEQYF; CDR3 DNA: TGCAGCGCCCTTTACGCGAAAAGCTACGAGCAGTACTTC
D gene: TRBD2; clone size: few; J gene: TRBJ2-7; V gene: TRBV11-1; CDR3 protein: CASSPGLGSRSYNEQYF; CDR3 DNA: TGTGCCAGCAGCCCGGGACTAGGCTCACGGTCCTACAATGAGCAGTACTTC
D gene: -; clone size: -; J gene: TRBJ2-1; V gene: TRBV20-1; CDR3 protein: CSATGQGYYNEQFF; CDR3 DNA: TGCAGTGCTACCGGGCAGGGATACTACAATGAGCAGTTCTTC
D gene: TRBD1; clone size: many; J gene: TRBJ1-6; V gene: TRBV28; CDR3 protein: CADGTGSTPLHF; CDR3 DNA: TGTGCCGACGGGACAGGGTCAACACCCCTCCACTTT
D gene: TRBD1; clone size: -; J gene: TRBJ1-6; V gene: TRBV10-3; CDR3 protein: CAIAETDRVLVGNSPLHF; CDR3 DNA: TGTGCCATCGCAGAAACGGACAGGGTCCTAGTGGGTAATTCACCCCTCCACTTT
D gene: TRBD1; clone size: -; J gene: TRBJ1-2; V gene: TRBV10-3; CDR3 protein: CAINGQGVNGYTF; CDR3 DNA: TGTGCCATTAACGGACAGGGAGTGAATGGCTACACCTTC
D gene: TRBD1; clone size: -; J gene: TRBJ2-5; V gene: TRBV2; CDR3 protein: CASKDRSYQETQYF; CDR3 DNA: TGTGCCAGTAAGGACAGGTCGTACCAAGAGACCCAGTACTTC
D gene: TRBD2; clone size: few; J gene: TRBJ2-7; V gene: TRBV12-3/TRBV12-4; CDR3 protein: CASRGSTSGSYEQYF; CDR3 DNA: TGTGCCAGCCGAGGCTCGACTAGCGGCTCCTACGAGCAGTACTTC
D gene: -; clone size: -; J gene: TRBJ2-1; V gene: TRBV5-1; CDR3 protein: CASTLDSVYNEQFF; CDR3 DNA: TGCGCCAGCACCCTTGATTCCGTTTACAATGAGCAGTTCTTC
D gene: -; clone size: -; J gene: TRBJ1-5; V gene: TRBV2; CDR3 protein: CASSEAGRLEGQPQHF; CDR3 DNA: TGTGCCAGCAGTGAAGCGGGGCGGCTAGAAGGTCAGCCCCAGCATTTT
D gene: -; clone size: -; J gene: TRBJ2-5; V gene: TRBV2; CDR3 protein: CASSRASEETRYF; CDR3 DNA: TGTGCCAGCAGTAGGGCGTCAGAAGAGACCCGGTACTTC
D gene: -; clone size: few; J gene: TRBJ2-3; V gene: TRBV10-3; CDR3 protein: CAISESQGLSTDTQYF; CDR3 DNA: TGTGCCATCAGTGAGTCTCAGGGTCTTTCCACAGATACGCAGTATTTT
D gene: TRBD2; clone size: -; J gene: TRBJ2-2; V gene: TRBV27; CDR3 protein: CASSPMGTSGGAKTRELFF; CDR3 DNA: TGTGCCAGCAGTCCCATGGGGACTAGCGGGGGGGCGAAGACCAGGGAGCTGTTTTTT
D gene: -; clone size: -; J gene: TRBJ1-6; V gene: TRBV20-1; CDR3 protein: CSAFKTGTYSPLHF; CDR3 DNA: TGCAGTGCTTTTAAAACCGGGACCTATTCACCCCTCCACTTT
D gene: -; clone size: few; J gene: TRBJ2-7; V gene: TRBV20-1; CDR3 protein: CSAEGLRDEQYF; CDR3 DNA: TGCAGTGCCGAAGGACTGAGAGACGAGCAGTACTTC
D gene: -; clone size: few; J gene: TRBJ2-3; V gene: TRBV6-2/TRBV6-3; CDR3 protein: CATEGRDTQYF; CDR3 DNA: TGTGCGACCGAGGGACGGGATACGCAGTATTTT
D gene: -; clone size: few; J gene: TRBJ2-5; V gene: TRBV20-1; CDR3 protein: CSAPGRDQETQYF; CDR3 DNA: TGCAGTGCCCCCGGACGGGACCAAGAGACCCAGTACTTC
D gene: -; clone size: many; J gene: TRBJ2-1; V gene: TRBV27; CDR3 protein: CASSPAGSYNEQFF; CDR3 DNA: TGTGCCAGCAGCCCCGCGGGGTCCTACAATGAGCAGTTCTTC
D gene: -; clone size: -; J gene: TRBJ2-1; V gene: TRBV6-2/TRBV6-3; CDR3 protein: CASSQTYYNEQFF; CDR3 DNA: TGTGCCAGCAGTCAGACCTACTACAATGAGCAGTTCTTC
D gene: TRBD2; clone size: few; J gene: TRBJ2-3; V gene: TRBV20-1; CDR3 protein: CSAPLAGGADTQYF; CDR3 DNA: TGCAGTGCACCTCTAGCGGGAGGTGCAGATACGCAGTATTTT
D gene: -; clone size: -; J gene: TRBJ1-4; V gene: TRBV12-3/TRBV12-4; CDR3 protein: CASSLGLRVEKLFF; CDR3 DNA: TGTGCCAGCAGTTTAGGTCTCAGGGTTGAAAAACTGTTTTTT
D gene: TRBD2; clone size: few; J gene: TRBJ2-1; V gene: TRBV20-1; CDR3 protein: CSAKLAGGNNEQFF; CDR3 DNA: TGCAGTGCTAAACTAGCGGGAGGTAACAATGAGCAGTTCTTC
D gene: TRBD2; clone size: -; J gene: TRBJ2-7; V gene: TRBV20-1; CDR3 protein: CSARFASGRAVPDEQYF; CDR3 DNA: TGCAGTGCTAGATTCGCTAGCGGGAGGGCCGTCCCCGATGAGCAGTACTTC